The 16 T cell receptor beta chains presented below share a single source sample, sequenced in a study of PD-1 blockade in classical Hodgkin lymphoma. As to time point: cycle 4 day 1 (C4D1), after less than 7 weeks of nivolumab. With no exception, relapse followed autologous stem cell transplantation in all patients, and brentuximab vedotin exposure varied. Magnetic negative selection of thawed PBMCs was the method by which CD4+ T cells were purified. The table came from immunoSEQ multiplex PCR; TCRdb's copy has only in-frame clones and leaves some out. The repertoire holds around 28,000 clones, with more than 85% as singletons. Sequenced here: CD4+ T cells from blood, sampled before the fourth cycle of nivolumab. These receptors all stem from a human donor with classical Hodgkin lymphoma.

This clone has just one count. V is TRBV28 and J is TRBJ1-6; 8 bases agree with TRBD1. Germline lookup yields CDR1 MDHEN and CDR2 SYDVKM. The junction had 4 bases not matched to a gene; V was cut back by 9 bases and J by 6 bases. The CDR3 has 13 amino acids. The DNA for the CDR3 is TGTGCCAGTTCGACAGGGGCTAATTCACCCCTCCACTTT. Its translation is CASSTGANSPLHF.

The V gene is TRBV7-7, the J gene TRBJ2-3, with D perhaps TRBD1 (5 bases). Germline CDR1 SSHAT, CDR2 FNYEAQ (reference sequence). The CDR3 has 14 amino acids. The V and J ends lost 3 bases and 0 bases respectively, with 7 bases between them. CDR3 nucleotide sequence: TGTGCCAGCAGCTTCGACAGTAGCACAGATACGCAGTATTTT. This codes for CASSFDSSTDTQYF.

V usage is TRBV2 and J usage is TRBJ2-7; D remains unclear. Trimming removed 1 base at V and 0 bases at J, with 13 bases between. The CDR3 sequence is 16 residues long. Looked up from germline, CDR1 is SNHLY and CDR2 is FYNNEI. The DNA for the CDR3 is TGTGCCAGCAGTGAAGAGGCCCTAATAGTCTCCTACGAGCAGTACTTC. Encoded protein: CASSEEALIVSYEQYF.

The chain carries TRBV19 and TRBJ2-3; 10 bases map to TRBD2. Germline V gives CDR1 LNHDA, CDR2 SQIVND (reference sequence). The CDR3 totals 14 residues. Losses at the gene ends were 7 bases for V and 4 bases for J; bases not matched to a gene: 5. The CDR3 DNA is TGTGCCAGTACCAGCGGGGGGGCCCCAGATACGCAGTATTTT. Encoded protein: CASTSGGAPDTQYF.

The rearrangement uses TRBV10-3 and TRBJ1-2; tentatively, D is TRBD1 (5 bases). The CDR3 contains 14 residues. Germline V gene lookup returns CDR1 ENHRY and CDR2 SYGVKD. V was pared by 6 bases and J by 2 bases, with 13 bases between. CDR3 bases: TGTGCCATCAGGGGCGACAGTGCGAACTATGGCTACACCTTC. Translated: CAIRGDSANYGYTF.

The rearrangement joins TRBV7-9 to TRBJ2-7; no firm D call. CDR3 size: 14 residues. V was cut by 6 bases and J by 3 bases, with 15 bases left in between. Germline V gives CDR1 SEHNR, CDR2 FQNEAQ (reference sequence). CDR3: CASSGTELFYEQYF. The CDR3 DNA follows: TGTGCCAGCAGTGGAACGGAACTGTTCTACGAGCAGTACTTC.

The count of this clone is one. This chain joins TRBV7-8 and TRBJ1-5, with a weak D call TRBD1 (5 bases). Germline lookup yields CDR1 SGHVS and CDR2 FQNEAQ. V dropped 5 bases and J dropped 7 bases, with 15 bases sitting between them. The CDR3 spans 14 residues. CDR3 coding DNA: TGTGCCAGCAGCACCCAGGGTTTAGGCCAGCCCCAGCATTTT. Translating it yields CASSTQGLGQPQHF. The full variable domain, completed using reference TRBV7-8 and TRBJ1-5, is GAGVSQSPRYKVAKRGQDVALRCDPISGHVSLFWYQQALGQGPEFLTYFQNEAQLDKSGLPSDRFFAERPEGSVSTLKIQRTQQEDSAVYLCASSTQGLGQPQHFGDGTRLSIL.

The chain employs TRBV4-2 and TRBJ2-5; tentatively, D is TRBD2 (6 bases). Looked up from germline, CDR1 is LGHNA and CDR2 is YNFKEQ. This CDR3 is 15 amino acids long. V was clipped by 0 bases and J by 6 bases, with 14 bases between them. CDR3 region: CASSQDPDYFQTQYF. CDR3 sequence (DNA): TGTGCCAGCAGCCAAGATCCGGACTACTTCCAGACCCAGTACTTC.

In its sample, this clone was seen a few times. V usage is TRBV19 and J usage is TRBJ1-2; D is unresolved. This CDR3 contains 14 residues. V dropped 5 bases and J dropped 3 bases, with 13 bases sitting between them. CDR1 and CDR2 (germline): LNHDA, SQIVND (reference sequence). CDR3 protein: CASSPPTEHYGYTF. In DNA, the CDR3 is TGTGCCAGTAGTCCTCCAACTGAGCACTATGGCTACACCTTC. Drawing the rest from reference TRBV19 and TRBJ1-2, the complete variable domain is DGGITQSPKYLFRKEGQNVTLSCEQNLNHDAMYWYRQDPGQGLRLIYYSQIVNDFQKGDIAEGYSVSREKKESFPLTVTSAQKNPTAFYLCASSPPTEHYGYTFGSGTRLTVV.

The chain combines TRBV18 with TRBJ2-1, with D perhaps TRBD2 (5 bases). Per germline, CDR1 KGHSH and CDR2 LQKENI. Trimming removed 3 bases at V and 8 bases at J, with 11 bases between. The CDR3 has 13 residues. CDR3 coding DNA: TGTGCCAGCTCACCGGGCTGGGGAGATGAGCAGTTCTTC. This translates into CASSPGWGDEQFF.

The J gene is TRBJ2-5, the V gene TRBV5-1; D tentatively fits TRBD1 or TRBD2 (5 bases each). This CDR3 region has 14 residues. Deletions cut 0 bases from V and 4 bases from J, with 10 bases between. Germline V gene data show CDR1 as SGHRS and CDR2 as YFSETQ. The CDR3 DNA reads as TGCGCCAGCAGCTTGGCGGGGCAGGTAGAGACCCAGTACTTC. Translated, it gives CASSLAGQVETQYF.

This chain joins TRBV28 and TRBJ1-1; 9 bases line up with TRBD1. Looked up from germline, CDR1 is MDHEN and CDR2 is SYDVKM. The CDR3 runs 13 residues. The V segment lost 3 bases and the J segment 6 bases; nucleotides outside the gene matches: 2. CDR3 sequence: CASSLDRGAEAFF. The CDR3 DNA follows: TGTGCCAGCAGTTTGGACAGGGGAGCTGAAGCTTTCTTT.

The rearrangement joins TRBV2 to TRBJ2-3, with D unclear. The CDR3 has 12 amino acids. The germline gives CDR1 SNHLY, CDR2 FYNNEI. The ends were cut back, 4 bases at V and 0 bases at J, with 2 bases in the middle. The CDR3 reads CASSVSTDTQYF. CDR3 nucleotide sequence: TGTGCCAGCAGTGTTAGCACAGATACGCAGTATTTT.

The gene calls are TRBV9 and TRBJ2-7, with TRBD1 as a possible D gene (6 bases). The CDR3 consists of 19 residues. In germline, CDR1 is SGDLS, CDR2 YYNGEE. Trimming took off 4 bases at V and 6 bases at J, with 32 bases between the two ends. The CDR3 here is CASSPRGVPGTNHLPEQYF. The CDR3 region has the DNA TGTGCCAGCAGCCCGAGAGGGGTCCCCGGGACAAACCACCTGCCCGAGCAGTACTTC.

This chain links TRBV30 with TRBJ2-7, with 8 bases that match TRBD1. CDR3 length: 17 amino acids. Looked up from germline, CDR1 is GTSNPN and CDR2 is SVGIG (reference sequence). The V segment lost 3 bases and the J segment 0 bases; nucleotides outside the gene matches: 13. CDR3 amino acids: CAWRPKPGQDISYEQYF. For the CDR3, the DNA is TGTGCCTGGAGGCCTAAACCGGGACAGGATATCTCCTACGAGCAGTACTTC.

In this sample, this clone turned up a few times. This chain joins TRBV7-6 and TRBJ1-1; tentative D call: TRBD1 (6 bases). Germline lookup yields CDR1 SGHVS and CDR2 FNYEAQ. The CDR3 runs 13 residues. V lost 5 bases and J 8 bases, leaving 15 bases between the germline ends. In DNA, the CDR3 is TGTGCCAGCAGCGGGATGACCGGGACAGAAGCTTTCTTT. Translation: CASSGMTGTEAFF.